This T cell receptor beta chain came from a study of blood T cell repertoires in COVID-19. This CDR3 is built from 15 residues. Trimming stripped 5 bases from V and 4 bases from J, with 14 bases between. Germline V lookup: CDR1 SGHVS, CDR2 FQNEAQ. Original analysis: Amplification of reference gene primers provided the estimated nucleated cell counts. The method was immunoSEQ multiplex PCR; TCRdb's version includes in-frame clones alone and lacks a portion of them. V and J calls and clone size come straight from that table; D and trimming were deduced from the DNA. Altogether 140,000 to 150,000 clones are present, 80% to 90% being singletons, with the ten largest covering roughly 8%.

The chain links TRBV7-8 to TRBJ1-4; D perhaps matches TRBD1 (5 bases). The sequenced sample was peripheral blood. The clonotype comes from a woman between 55 and 75 years old with COVID-19, enrolled during active disease. In DNA, the CDR3 is TGTGCCAGCAGCCCCGTAGGGGCGGTTAATGAAAAACTGTTTTTT. Its protein product is CASSPVGAVNEKLFF.